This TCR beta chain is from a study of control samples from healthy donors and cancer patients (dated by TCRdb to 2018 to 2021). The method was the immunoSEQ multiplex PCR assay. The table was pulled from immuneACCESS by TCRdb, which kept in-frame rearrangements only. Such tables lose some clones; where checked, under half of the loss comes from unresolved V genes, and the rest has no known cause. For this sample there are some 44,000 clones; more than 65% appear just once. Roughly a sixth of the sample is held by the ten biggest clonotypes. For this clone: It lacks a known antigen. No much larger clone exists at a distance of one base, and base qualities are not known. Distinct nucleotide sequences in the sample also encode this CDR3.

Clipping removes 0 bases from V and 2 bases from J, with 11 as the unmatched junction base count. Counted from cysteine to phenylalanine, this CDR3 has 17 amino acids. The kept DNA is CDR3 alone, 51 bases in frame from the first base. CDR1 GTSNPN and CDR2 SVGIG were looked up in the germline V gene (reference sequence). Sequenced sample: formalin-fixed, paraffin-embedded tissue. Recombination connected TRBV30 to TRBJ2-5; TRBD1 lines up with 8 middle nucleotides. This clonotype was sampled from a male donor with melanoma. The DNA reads TGTGCCTGGAGTGTCATTGGTCCCGGGACAGGTCAAGAGACCCAGTACTTC. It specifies CAWSVIGPGTGQETQYF.